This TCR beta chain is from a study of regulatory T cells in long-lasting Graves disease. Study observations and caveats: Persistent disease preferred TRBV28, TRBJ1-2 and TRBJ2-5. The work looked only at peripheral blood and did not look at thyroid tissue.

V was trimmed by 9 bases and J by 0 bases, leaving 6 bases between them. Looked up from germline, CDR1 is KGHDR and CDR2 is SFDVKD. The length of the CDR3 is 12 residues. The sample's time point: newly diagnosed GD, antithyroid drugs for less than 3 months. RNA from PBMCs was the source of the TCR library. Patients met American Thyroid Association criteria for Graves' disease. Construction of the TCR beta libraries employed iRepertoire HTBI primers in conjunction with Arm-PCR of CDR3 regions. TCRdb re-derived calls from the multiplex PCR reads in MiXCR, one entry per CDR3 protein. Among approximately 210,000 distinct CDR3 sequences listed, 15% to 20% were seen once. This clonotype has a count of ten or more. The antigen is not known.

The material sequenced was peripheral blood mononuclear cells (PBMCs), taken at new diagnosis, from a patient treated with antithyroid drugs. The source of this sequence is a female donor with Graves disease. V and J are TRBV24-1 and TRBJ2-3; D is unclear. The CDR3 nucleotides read TGTGCCACCTCGTCTAGCACAGATACGCAGTATTTT. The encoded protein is CATSSSTDTQYF.